The 18 T cell receptor beta chains listed next were all sequenced from one sample in a study of shared clonotypes between healthy human individuals. Here immunoSEQ multiplex PCR was the method, and the copy in TCRdb shows in-frame clones only, minus some. Among about 2 million clones listed, 95% were seen once. The sequencing sample was made of naive CD4+ T cells sorted from blood. Stated subset: CD45RA+ positively selected. The receptors shown here come from a man aged 18 to 30 in good health.

The chain combines TRBV28 with TRBJ1-1; 7 bases line up with TRBD1. CDR1 and CDR2 (germline): MDHEN, SYDVKM. This CDR3 region has 15 residues. The ends lost 5 bases at V and 4 bases at J; junction bases unmatched: 10. The CDR3 bases are TGTGCCAGCAGTACCCCGGGACAGCCGGGCACTGAAGCTTTCTTT. Translated, it gives CASSTPGQPGTEAFF.

This chain joins TRBV6-5 and TRBJ1-5; D is uncertain. The germline V gene has CDR1 MNHEY and CDR2 SVGAGI. Deletions cut 6 bases from V and 3 bases from J, with 15 bases between. This CDR3 has 15 amino acids. The CDR3 sequence: CASRVAEYSNQPQHF. CDR3 nucleotide sequence: TGTGCCAGCAGAGTCGCCGAGTATTCCAATCAGCCCCAGCATTTT.

The count of this clone is one. J is TRBJ1-5 and V is TRBV2, with D perhaps matching TRBD1 (5 bases). V lost 6 bases and J lost 0, with 12 bases in between. CDR1 and CDR2 from the germline V gene are SNHLY and FYNNEI. The length of the CDR3 is 15 residues. The CDR3 loop is CASSRGGDSNQPQHF. DNA of the CDR3: TGTGCCAGCAGCCGCGGGGGGGATAGCAATCAGCCCCAGCATTTT.

V is TRBV5-4 and J is TRBJ2-4; 9 bases line up with TRBD2. Germline CDR1 SGHNT, CDR2 YYREEE (reference sequence). The V and J ends lost 3 bases and 1 base, in that order; junction bases with no gene match: 5. This CDR3 is built from 16 residues. The DNA of the CDR3 is TGTGCCAGCAGCTCCGCGGGAGGGGTGGCCAAAAACATTCAGTACTTC. Its translation is CASSSAGGVAKNIQYF.

This sequence joins TRBV7-2 and TRBJ1-4, with D perhaps TRBD1 (5 bases). Germline V gene sequence: CDR1 SGHTA, CDR2 FQGNSA. Trimming took off 5 bases at V and 4 bases at J, with 11 bases between the two ends. The CDR3 sequence is 14 residues long. Written as DNA, the CDR3 is TGTGCCAGCAGCCCAGGGATACTTAATGAAAAACTGTTTTTT. Its translation: CASSPGILNEKLFF.

The CDR3 DNA is TGTGCCTGGAGTGTACGTAGCACCACTGAGCAGTTCTTC. Translating gives CAWSVRSTTEQFF. The chain employs TRBV30 and TRBJ2-1; D is unclear. Trimming cost V 0 bases and J 9 bases, with 12 bases left between them. Germline CDR1 GTSNPN, CDR2 SVGIG (reference sequence). The CDR3 sequence is 13 residues long.

This chain links TRBV6-5 with TRBJ2-1, with 9 bases matching TRBD2. After removal of 2 bases from V and 4 bases from J, the junction contained 6 bases not matched to a gene. The CDR3 contains 16 residues. Per the germline V gene, CDR1 is MNHEY and CDR2 is SVGAGI. CDR3: CASSYGSGRRYNEQFF. The CDR3 coding sequence is TGTGCCAGCAGTTACGGTAGCGGGAGAAGGTACAATGAGCAGTTCTTC.

This chain links TRBV5-8 with TRBJ2-1; D is possibly TRBD2 (5 bases). Germline-derived CDR1 and CDR2 are SGHTS and YDEGEE. This CDR3 is built from 15 residues. Trimming took off 3 bases at V and 0 bases at J, with 10 bases between the two ends. The CDR3 DNA reads as TGTGCCAGCAGCTATGACTATACCTCCTACAATGAGCAGTTCTTC. It codes for CASSYDYTSYNEQFF.

The chain recombines TRBV5-6 with TRBJ2-7; a weak D match, TRBD1 (6 bases). V was cut by 2 bases and J by 5 bases, with 8 bases left in between. This CDR3 spans 12 amino acids. Germline values: CDR1 SGHDT, CDR2 YYEEEE. The CDR3 sequence is CASSLTGNEQYF. CDR3 bases: TGTGCCAGCAGCTTAACAGGGAACGAGCAGTACTTC.

As to this clone: Other DNA sequences from this sample encode an identical CDR3 as well. The rearrangement uses TRBV9 and TRBJ2-7; 10 positions match TRBD2. This CDR3 comprises 14 residues. With 3 bases clipped from V and 0 bases from J, the junction kept 0 bases outside the gene matches. Germline V gives CDR1 SGDLS, CDR2 YYNGEE. The CDR3: CASSGTSGSYEQYF. The CDR3 nucleotides read TGTGCCAGCAGCGGGACTAGCGGCTCCTACGAGCAGTACTTC.

The V and J genes are TRBV19 and TRBJ1-1, with TRBD1 identical over 9 bases. Trimming cost V 4 bases and J 4 bases; bases outside gene matches: 7. There are 15 residues in the CDR3. Germline CDR1 LNHDA, CDR2 SQIVND (reference sequence). CDR3 in amino acids: CASSSSLQGATEAFF. As DNA, the CDR3 is TGTGCCAGTAGTAGCAGTCTACAGGGGGCCACTGAAGCTTTCTTT.

The chain uses TRBV5-1 and TRBJ2-2, with D maybe TRBD1 (5 bases). Per the germline V gene, CDR1 is SGHRS and CDR2 is YFSETQ. V gave up 1 base and J gave up 5 bases, with 12 bases separating them. This CDR3 region has 15 residues. The CDR3 sequence is CASSLRQSSTGELFF. CDR3 DNA sequence: TGCGCCAGCAGCTTGAGACAGAGTAGTACCGGGGAGCTGTTTTTT.

This clone appeared a single time. V usage is TRBV18 and J usage is TRBJ2-2; 9 bases are a match to TRBD2. This CDR3 spans 17 amino acids. V gave up 4 bases and J gave up 2 bases; unmatched junction bases: 8. The germline V gene encodes CDR1 KGHSH and CDR2 LQKENI. CDR3 amino acids: CASSLSGLAFNTGELFF. The DNA for the CDR3 is TGTGCCAGCTCACTTTCGGGACTAGCTTTTAACACCGGGGAGCTGTTTTTT.

The rearrangement links TRBV7-3 to TRBJ2-3; possible D gene TRBD2, 6 bases. The germline CDR1 and CDR2 sequences are SGHTA and FQGTGA. Trimming stripped 5 bases from V and 4 bases from J, with 13 bases between. CDR3 size: 14 residues. CDR3 sequence reads: CASSPIASADTQYF. CDR3 nucleotide sequence: TGTGCCAGCAGCCCCATCGCTAGCGCAGATACGCAGTATTTT.

The chain uses TRBV5-1 and TRBJ1-1; 7 positions agree with TRBD1. Per germline, CDR1 SGHRS and CDR2 YFSETQ. The CDR3 totals 15 residues. V was pared by 0 bases and J by 0 bases, with 2 bases of the junction left unmatched. The CDR3 DNA is TGCGCCAGCAGCTTGGCGACAGGGATGAACACTGAAGCTTTCTTT. It is translated as CASSLATGMNTEAFF.

The chain has TRBV7-2 and TRBJ1-3, with D unresolved. The CDR3 spans 16 residues. CDR1 and CDR2 (germline): SGHTA, FQGNSA. V gave up 1 base and J gave up 0 bases, with 10 bases separating them. The DNA of the CDR3 is TGTGCCAGCAGCTTAGGTGGCACGACCTCTGGAAACACCATATATTTT. Its protein is CASSLGGTTSGNTIYF.

The sample holds one count of this clone. Here the CDR3 reads CASSGGDGGSYEQYF. The CDR3 DNA reads TGTGCCAGCAGTGGGGGTGACGGTGGATCCTACGAGCAGTACTTC. The chain recombines TRBV2 with TRBJ2-7, with unresolved D. The CDR3 is 15 residues long. Germline-derived CDR1 and CDR2 are SNHLY and FYNNEI. V was cut by 4 bases and J by 1 base, with 14 bases left in between.

This chain links TRBV6-1 with TRBJ1-6, with 8 bases fitting TRBD1. Germline V gene lookup returns CDR1 MNHNS and CDR2 SASEGT. The CDR3 covers 13 residues. V lost 6 bases to trimming and J lost 10 bases; unmatched junction nucleotides: 5. The CDR3 DNA reads as TGTGCCAGCAGAACCGACAGGGGATCACCCCTCCACTTT. Its translation: CASRTDRGSPLHF.